This T cell receptor (beta chain) was found in a study of shared clonotypes between healthy human individuals. CD45RA-negative memory and CD45RA+ naive subsets were split from the CD4+ cells. Trimming at V came to 6 bases and at J to 4 bases, leaving 7 bases not matched to a gene. Germline-derived CDR1 and CDR2 are LNHDA and SQIVND (reference sequence). The CDR3 runs 15 residues. Sequenced by immunoSEQ multiplex PCR; TCRdb stores in-frame clones only, minus some. Of millions of clones in the sample, 85% to 95% were seen once. The sample taken for sequencing was naive CD4+ T cells sorted from blood. Subset given: CD45RA+ positively selected. The TCR originated in a man between 18 and 29 years old in good health. The chain employs TRBV19 and TRBJ2-1; 9 bases align to TRBD1. CDR3 DNA: TGTGCCAGTAGACCATATGGGACAGGGTACAATGAGCAGTTCTTC. It translates to CASRPYGTGYNEQFF.